This TCR beta chain was sequenced during a study of blood T cells in healthy people across ages. A sample-barcoded 5' primer and a J-beta primer mix were used in a second PCR of about 7 to 11 cycles. TCRdb re-derived calls from the 5' RACE reads in MiXCR, one entry per CDR3 protein. This table has about 560,000 distinct CDR3 sequences, 25% to 35% appearing once. In its sample, this clonotype was seen a few times. Antigen unknown. Compared with germline, one end of the junction differs, possibly owing to a read error. General study points: Greater diversity and more naive CD4+ cells were seen in long-lived donors than in aged donors.

Total RNA extraction produced at least 6 micrograms (per sample) for the study. The CDR3 spans 14 residues. Germline CDR1 SNHLY, CDR2 FYNNEI. These sequences were also reported in another study, on T cells of mothers and their children.

The rearrangement uses TRBV2 and TRBJ1-4; D possibly corresponds to TRBD1 (5 bases). Sequences were obtained from blood. The sequence came from a boy between 2 and 10 years old in good health. CDR3 DNA: TGTGCCTGCAGTGAAAGGGGAACTAATGAAAAACTGTTTTTT. Amino acid sequence: CACSERGTNEKLFF.